This is a list of T cell receptor beta chains from one sample in a study of OX40 agonist ivuxolimab in advanced cancers. Data came from immunoSEQ multiplex PCR; TCRdb stores just in-frame clones and leaves some out. Seen here are tens of thousands of clones, roughly 93% observed once, and the top ten hold over 20%. Here the sequenced sample was CD4+ or CD8+ T cells sorted from blood, taken in a trial of the OX40 agonist ivuxolimab. These receptors were obtained from an adult with an advanced solid tumor such as melanoma, head and neck, liver or kidney cancer. Each CDR3 is given with its conserved first and last residue. D genes are given only for firm matches. Size is stated for part of the rows, as once, few or many counts, or as a class when the clone is expanded.

d_call clone_size j_call v_call cdr3_nt cdr3_aa
NA few TRBJ2-3 TRBV19 TGTGCCAGCCCCCAGGGAGATACGCAGTATTTT CASPQGDTQYF
TRBD2 NA TRBJ2-1 TRBV5-4 TGTGCCAGCAGCTCGGGACTAGTCAGCTCCTACAATGAGCAGTTCTTC CASSSGLVSSYNEQFF
NA NA TRBJ2-6 TRBV11-2 TGCGCCACGGGGCGGGGAACTGGGGCCAACGTCCTGACTTTC CATGRGTGANVLTF
NA NA TRBJ1-5 TRBV4-1 TGCGCCAGCAGCCAAGATCTGACCCTAGGTCGAAAACAGCCCCAGCATTTT CASSQDLTLGRKQPQHF
NA few TRBJ1-1 TRBV5-1 TGCGCCAGCAGCTTGGCGCCATTGCAGGGGATTTCGAACACTGAAGCTTTCTTT CASSLAPLQGISNTEAFF
TRBD1 NA TRBJ2-5 TRBV9 TGTGCCAGCAGCGTAGAGGCGACAGGGTCGGGAGAGACCCAGTACTTC CASSVEATGSGETQYF
TRBD1 NA TRBJ1-1 TRBV25-1 TGTGCCAGCAGTGAAAGAGACAGGGCTAAAGGGAACACTGAAGCTTTCTTT CASSERDRAKGNTEAFF
TRBD2 NA TRBJ2-3 TRBV10-3 TGTGCCATCAGTGAGTCGACTAGCGGGTATTCAGATACGCAGTATTTT CAISESTSGYSDTQYF
NA NA TRBJ2-1 TRBV9 TGTGCCAGCAGCGTCGGGAGTAATGAGCAGTTCTTC CASSVGSNEQFF
NA once TRBJ1-1 TRBV7-9 TGTGCCAGCAACCCGAGGGGCATCACTGAAGCTTTCTTT CASNPRGITEAFF
NA NA TRBJ2-1 TRBV5-6 TGTGCCAGCAGCTTCACTTTAAGCGAGTACAATGAGCAGTTCTTC CASSFTLSEYNEQFF
NA NA TRBJ2-7 TRBV18 TGTGCCAGCTCACCACTTGAGGGAAACTCCTACGAGCAGTACTTC CASSPLEGNSYEQYF
NA NA TRBJ2-1 TRBV11-2 TGTGCCAGCAGCTTCGGCGGGAACGGTGAGCAGTTCTTC CASSFGGNGEQFF
TRBD1 NA TRBJ2-7 TRBV13 TGTGCCAGCGGGGACAGGGGGCCCGAGCAGTACTTC CASGDRGPEQYF
NA NA TRBJ2-5 TRBV6-6 TGTGCCAGCAGGCCCCTGAGCCAAGAGACCCAGTACTTC CASRPLSQETQYF
NA NA TRBJ2-7 TRBV27 TGTGCCAGCAGTTGGATCAGCGGAGGCGAGCAGTACTTC CASSWISGGEQYF
TRBD1 once TRBJ1-1 TRBV4-3 TGCGCCAGCAGCCAAAATCAATGGACAGGGCTGAACACTGAAGCTTTCTTT CASSQNQWTGLNTEAFF
NA NA TRBJ2-1 TRBV5-1 TGCGCCAGCAGCTTAGGAGGATACAATGAGCAGTTCTTC CASSLGGYNEQFF
NA NA TRBJ1-1 TRBV9 TGTGCCAGCAGCAGGACCTACCTGAACACTGAAGCTTTCTTT CASSRTYLNTEAFF
TRBD1 once TRBJ2-1 TRBV27 TGTGCCAGCAGTTCAGACAGGGGGCTCGATGAGCAGTTCTTC CASSSDRGLDEQFF
NA NA TRBJ1-5 TRBV6-5 TGTGCCAGCAGCCTCGACGGAAATAGCAATCAGCCCCAGCATTTT CASSLDGNSNQPQHF
TRBD1 NA TRBJ2-1 TRBV7-8 TGTGCCAGCAGCCATCGGACAGGGCTTGTCGATGAGCAGTTCTTC CASSHRTGLVDEQFF
NA NA TRBJ2-7 TRBV7-2 TGTGCCAGCAGCCTTCTTCGTGCGCGAACGAGATCCTACGAGCAGTACTTC CASSLLRARTRSYEQYF
NA NA TRBJ1-2 TRBV28 TGTGCCAGCAGTTTACCCAGGACATCCAGCCGGGTCTACTATGGCTACACCTTC CASSLPRTSSRVYYGYTF
NA NA TRBJ2-1 TRBV27 TGTGCCAGCAGTTTACTAGACTCCGAGAGTGTCAATGAGCAGTTCTTC CASSLLDSESVNEQFF
TRBD1 NA TRBJ2-7 TRBV10-1 TGCGCCAGCAGCGACCCGGGACAGGAATACGAGCAGTACTTC CASSDPGQEYEQYF
NA NA TRBJ1-1 TRBV27 TGTGCCAGCAGTTTGAACCGTGACTGGAACACTGAAGCTTTCTTT CASSLNRDWNTEAFF
NA NA TRBJ1-1 TRBV6-5 TGTGCCAGCAGTTACTCTTCTTTCGGTGAAGCTTTCTTT CASSYSSFGEAFF
NA NA TRBJ1-3 TRBV28 TGTGCCAGCAGTTCCCCGGTGGTTATAGGTCTTTACGCGGACACCATATATTTT CASSSPVVIGLYADTIYF
NA NA TRBJ2-1 TRBV29-1 TGCAGCGTGTTGAGTGGGACATCACTAAATGAGCAGTTCTTC CSVLSGTSLNEQFF
NA NA TRBJ2-1 TRBV28 TGTGCCAGCAGTCCACTCGAGCAGCGGCTATACAATGAGCAGTTCTTC CASSPLEQRLYNEQFF
TRBD1 NA TRBJ1-1 TRBV25-1 TGTGCCAGCAGTGGTCGACAGGGAGGCACTGAAGCTTTCTTT CASSGRQGGTEAFF
TRBD2 NA TRBJ2-3 TRBV9 TGTGCCAGCAACCCCTGGCGGGAGCGATGGGATACGCAGTATTTT CASNPWRERWDTQYF
TRBD1 few TRBJ1-5 TRBV27 TGTGCCAGCAGTGAGGGACAGGGTATTGAGCCCCAGCATTTT CASSEGQGIEPQHF
NA NA TRBJ1-5 TRBV11-2 TGTGCCAGCAGCTTAGAGGGGTTCAGCAATCAGCCCCAGCATTTT CASSLEGFSNQPQHF
NA NA TRBJ2-2 TRBV7-6 TGTGCCAGCAGCTTAAGTGTGACCGGGGAGCTGTTTTTT CASSLSVTGELFF
TRBD2 NA TRBJ2-7 TRBV11-2 TGTGCCAGCAGCTTATCGATTAGCGGGACCTACGAGCAGTACTTC CASSLSISGTYEQYF
TRBD2 NA TRBJ2-7 TRBV9 TGTGCCAGCAGCGTATCCCCCTCACGGGAGGCCTCCTACGAGCAGTACTTC CASSVSPSREASYEQYF
NA NA TRBJ2-7 TRBV28 TGTGCCAGCAGCCTCCCCCCTCGTGCGGCCCCCTACGAGCAGTACTTC CASSLPPRAAPYEQYF
NA NA TRBJ2-7 TRBV13 TGTGCCAGCAGCAAGTTCGCCCCCTACGAGCAGTACTTC CASSKFAPYEQYF
TRBD2 NA TRBJ2-3 TRBV4-3 TGCGCCAGCAGCCAAGGAACTAGCGGGAGCACAGATACGCAGTATTTT CASSQGTSGSTDTQYF
NA NA TRBJ2-1 TRBV7-8 TGTGCCAGCAGTCCCTCGGGACACCCCTACAATGAGCAGTTCTTC CASSPSGHPYNEQFF
NA once TRBJ2-1 TRBV7-3 TGTGCCAGCCAGAAGGAGTCGGGAGCGGATGAGCAGTTCTTC CASQKESGADEQFF
NA NA TRBJ1-1 TRBV11-2 TGTGCCAGCAGCTTAATCTCTGAAGCTTTCTTT CASSLISEAFF
NA NA TRBJ1-2 TRBV6-5 TGTGCCAGCAGTTTTGCTGAGGGGCCGTTGGACTACACCTTC CASSFAEGPLDYTF
NA NA TRBJ1-1 TRBV25-1 TGTGCCAGCTACTCGGGGGGCAGTGAAGCTTTCTTT CASYSGGSEAFF
NA NA TRBJ1-6 TRBV30 TGTGCCTGGAGAAACGGAGGGACCAGCCCGAATTCACCCCTCCACTTT CAWRNGGTSPNSPLHF
NA NA TRBJ2-1 TRBV18 TGTGCCAGCTCACCAAGGGAGGTCCGCTCCTACAATGAGCAGTTCTTC CASSPREVRSYNEQFF
NA NA TRBJ2-5 TRBV7-9 TGTGCCAGCAGCTTAACAGGAGAAGAGACCCAGTACTTC CASSLTGEETQYF
NA few TRBJ2-4 TRBV7-9 TGTGCCAGCAGCTTAATAGGAAAAAACATTCAGTACTTC CASSLIGKNIQYF
NA NA TRBJ2-4 TRBV19 TGTGCCAGTAGTGGGGGGAGTCTAGCCAAAAACATTCAGTACTTC CASSGGSLAKNIQYF